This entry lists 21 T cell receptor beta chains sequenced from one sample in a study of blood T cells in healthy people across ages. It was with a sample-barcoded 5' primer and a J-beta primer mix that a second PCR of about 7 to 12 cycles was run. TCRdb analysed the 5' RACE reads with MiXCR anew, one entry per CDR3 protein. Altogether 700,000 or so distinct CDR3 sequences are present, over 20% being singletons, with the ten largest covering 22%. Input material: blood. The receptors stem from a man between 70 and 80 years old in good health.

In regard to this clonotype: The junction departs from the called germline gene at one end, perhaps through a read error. The CDR3 bases are TGTGCCAGCAGCTTAGGCGGGGGTTCTTTTTACGTGCAGTACTTC. Translating gives CASSLGGGSFYVQYF. This chain joins TRBV7-2 and TRBJ2-7; 7 nucleotides match TRBD2. This CDR3 spans 15 amino acids. The germline gives CDR1 SGHTA, CDR2 FQGNSA.

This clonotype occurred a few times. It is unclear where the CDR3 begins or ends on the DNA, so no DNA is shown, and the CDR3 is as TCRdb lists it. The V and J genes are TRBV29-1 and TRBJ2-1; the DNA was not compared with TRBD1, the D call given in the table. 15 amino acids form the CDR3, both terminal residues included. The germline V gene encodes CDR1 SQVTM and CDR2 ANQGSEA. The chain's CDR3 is CSVASGQGMYNEQFF.

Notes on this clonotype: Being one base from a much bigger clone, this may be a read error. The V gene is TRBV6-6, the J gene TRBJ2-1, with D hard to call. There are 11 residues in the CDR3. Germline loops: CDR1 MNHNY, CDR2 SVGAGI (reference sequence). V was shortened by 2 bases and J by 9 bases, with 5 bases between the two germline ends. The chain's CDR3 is CASSYDTEQFF. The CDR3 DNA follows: TGTGCCAGCAGTTACGATACTGAGCAGTTCTTC.

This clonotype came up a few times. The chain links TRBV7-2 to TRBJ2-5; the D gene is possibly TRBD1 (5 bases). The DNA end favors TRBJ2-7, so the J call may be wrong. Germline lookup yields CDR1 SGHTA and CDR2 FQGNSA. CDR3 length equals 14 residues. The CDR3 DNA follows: TGTGCCAGCAGCTTGACCTGGCTCAGGGACGAGCAGTACTTC. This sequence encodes CASSLTWLRDEQYF.

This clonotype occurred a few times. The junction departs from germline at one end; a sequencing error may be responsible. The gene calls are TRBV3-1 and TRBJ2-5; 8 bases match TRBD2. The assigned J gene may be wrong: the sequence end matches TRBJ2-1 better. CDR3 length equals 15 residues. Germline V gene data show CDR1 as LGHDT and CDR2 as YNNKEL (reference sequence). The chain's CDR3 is CASSQGPGGQNGQFF. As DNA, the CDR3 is TGTGCCAGCAGCCAAGGGCCGGGGGGGCAGAATGGGCAGTTCTTC.

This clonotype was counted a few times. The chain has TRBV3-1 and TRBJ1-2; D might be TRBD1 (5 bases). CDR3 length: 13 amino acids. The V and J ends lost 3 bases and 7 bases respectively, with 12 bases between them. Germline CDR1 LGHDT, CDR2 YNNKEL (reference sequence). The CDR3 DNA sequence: TGTGCCAGCAGCCAGGAAGGGGCGCGTGGCTACACCTTC. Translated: CASSQEGARGYTF.

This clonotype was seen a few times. CDR3 in amino acids: CASSYSTATNEKLFF. CDR3 sequence (DNA): TGTGCCAGCAGTTACTCGACAGCGACTAATGAAAAACTGTTTTTT. The chain uses TRBV6-5 and TRBJ1-4, with D possibly TRBD1 on 5 matching bases. The germline V gene has CDR1 MNHEY and CDR2 SVGAGI. V gave up 0 bases and J gave up 2 bases, with 7 bases separating them. The CDR3 consists of 15 residues.

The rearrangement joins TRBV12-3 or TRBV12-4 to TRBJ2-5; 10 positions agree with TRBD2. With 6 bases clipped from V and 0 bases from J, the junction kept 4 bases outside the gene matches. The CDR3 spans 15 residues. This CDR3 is CASSPGTSDQETQYF. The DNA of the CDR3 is TGTGCCAGCAGCCCCGGGACTAGCGACCAAGAGACCCAGTACTTC.

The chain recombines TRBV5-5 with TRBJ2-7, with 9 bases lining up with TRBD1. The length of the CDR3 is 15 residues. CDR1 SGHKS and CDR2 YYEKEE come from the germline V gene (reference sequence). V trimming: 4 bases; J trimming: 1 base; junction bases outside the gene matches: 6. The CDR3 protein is CASSHDRGTSYEQYF. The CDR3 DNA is TGTGCCAGCAGCCACGACAGGGGGACTTCCTACGAGCAGTACTTC.

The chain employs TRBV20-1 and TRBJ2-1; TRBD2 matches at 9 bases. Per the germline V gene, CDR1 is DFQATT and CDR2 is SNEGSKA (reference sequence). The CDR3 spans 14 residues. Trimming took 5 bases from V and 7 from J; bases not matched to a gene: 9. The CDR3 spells CSARSGGRANEQFF. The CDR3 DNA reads TGCAGTGCTCGTAGCGGGGGCAGGGCAAATGAGCAGTTCTTC.

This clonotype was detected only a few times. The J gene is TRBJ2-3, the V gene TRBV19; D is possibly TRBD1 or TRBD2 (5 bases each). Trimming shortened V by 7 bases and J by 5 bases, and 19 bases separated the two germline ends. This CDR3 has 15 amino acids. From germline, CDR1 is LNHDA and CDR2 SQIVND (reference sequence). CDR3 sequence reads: CASIPREGNQDTQYF. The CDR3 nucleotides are TGTGCCAGTATCCCACGAGAGGGGAATCAAGATACGCAGTATTTT.

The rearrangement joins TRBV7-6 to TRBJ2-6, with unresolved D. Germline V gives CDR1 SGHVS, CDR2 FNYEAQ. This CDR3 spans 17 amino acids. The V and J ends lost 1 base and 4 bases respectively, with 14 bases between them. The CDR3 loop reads CASSLGQLSGGANVLTF. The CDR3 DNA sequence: TGTGCCAGCAGCTTAGGCCAGCTCAGTGGAGGGGCCAACGTCCTGACTTTC.

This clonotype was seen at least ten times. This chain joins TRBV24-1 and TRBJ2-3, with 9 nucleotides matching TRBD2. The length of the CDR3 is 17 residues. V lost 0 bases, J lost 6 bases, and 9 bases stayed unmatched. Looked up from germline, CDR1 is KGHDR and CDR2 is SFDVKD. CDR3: CATSDLGLANGGDTQYF. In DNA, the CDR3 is TGTGCCACCAGTGATTTGGGACTAGCGAACGGAGGGGATACGCAGTATTTT.

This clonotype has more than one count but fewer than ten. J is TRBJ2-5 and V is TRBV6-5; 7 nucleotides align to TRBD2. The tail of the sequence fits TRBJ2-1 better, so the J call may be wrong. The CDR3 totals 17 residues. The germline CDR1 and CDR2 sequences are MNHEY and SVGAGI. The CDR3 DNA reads TGTGCCAGCAGTTACGGGGAGGGGAAAAGGGCCTACAATGAGCAGTTCTTC. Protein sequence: CASSYGEGKRAYNEQFF.

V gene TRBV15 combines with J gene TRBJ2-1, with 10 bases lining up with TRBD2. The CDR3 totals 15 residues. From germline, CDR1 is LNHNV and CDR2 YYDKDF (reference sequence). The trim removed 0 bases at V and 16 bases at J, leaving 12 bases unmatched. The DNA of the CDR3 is TGTGCCACCAGCAGAGATGGACTAGCGGAAGGCTACAAATTCTTC. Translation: CATSRDGLAEGYKFF.

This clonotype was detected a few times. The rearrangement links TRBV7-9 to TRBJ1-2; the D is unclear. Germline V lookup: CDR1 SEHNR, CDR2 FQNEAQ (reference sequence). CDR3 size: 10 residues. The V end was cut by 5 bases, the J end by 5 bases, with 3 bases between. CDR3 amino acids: CASSEYGYTF. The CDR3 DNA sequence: TGTGCCAGCAGCGAGTATGGCTACACCTTC.

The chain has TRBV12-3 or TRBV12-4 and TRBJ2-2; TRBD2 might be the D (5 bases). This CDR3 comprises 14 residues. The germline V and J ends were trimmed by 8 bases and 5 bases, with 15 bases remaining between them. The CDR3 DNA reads TGTGCCAGCCGGGTCAGGAGACTAACCGGGGAGCTGTTTTTT. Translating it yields CASRVRRLTGELFF.

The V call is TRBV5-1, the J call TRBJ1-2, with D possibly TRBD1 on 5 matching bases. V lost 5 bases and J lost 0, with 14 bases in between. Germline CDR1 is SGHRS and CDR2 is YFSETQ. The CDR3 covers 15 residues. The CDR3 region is CASRPGTAANYGYTF. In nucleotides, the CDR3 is TGCGCCAGCAGACCTGGGACGGCGGCTAACTATGGCTACACCTTC. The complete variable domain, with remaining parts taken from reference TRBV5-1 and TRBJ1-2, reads KAGVTQTPRYLIKTRGQQVTLSCSPISGHRSVSWYQQTPGQGLQFLFEYFSETQRNKGNFPGRFSGRQFSNSRSEMNVSTLELGDSALYLCASRPGTAANYGYTFGSGTRLTVV.

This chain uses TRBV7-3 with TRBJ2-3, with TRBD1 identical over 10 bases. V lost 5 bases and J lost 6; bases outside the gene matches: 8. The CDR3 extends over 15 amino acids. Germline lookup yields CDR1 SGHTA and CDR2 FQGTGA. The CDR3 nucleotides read TGTGCCAGCAGCACACGCGGGACAGGGGTGGATACGCAGTATTTT. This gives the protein CASSTRGTGVDTQYF.

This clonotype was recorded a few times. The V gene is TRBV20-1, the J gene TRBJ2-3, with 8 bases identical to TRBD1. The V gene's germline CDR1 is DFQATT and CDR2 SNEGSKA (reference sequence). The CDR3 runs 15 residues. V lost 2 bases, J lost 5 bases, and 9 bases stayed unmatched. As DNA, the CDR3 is TGCAGTGCTAGATCAGGACAGGGAGAAGGAGATACGCAGTATTTT. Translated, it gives CSARSGQGEGDTQYF.

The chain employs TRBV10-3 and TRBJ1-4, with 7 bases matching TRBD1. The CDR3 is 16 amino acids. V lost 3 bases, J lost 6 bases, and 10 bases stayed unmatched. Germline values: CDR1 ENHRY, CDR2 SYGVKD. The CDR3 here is CAISDPGGMGHEKLFF. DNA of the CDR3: TGTGCCATCAGTGACCCAGGGGGTATGGGTCATGAAAAACTGTTTTTT.